These 5 T cell receptor beta chains share one sample of origin, sequenced in a study of T cell repertoires in cytomegalovirus infection. TCRdb reprocessed the reads via MiXCR and lists one record per CDR3 protein. The sample yields about 180,000 distinct CDR3 sequences, approximately 17% seen once. The sequenced sample was CD8+ T cells from PBMCs. The source of these receptors is a human donor in good health (CMV status not recorded). Some clones in this sample may be carry-over from other donors' samples.

This clonotype was seen a few times. This sequence joins TRBV7-8 and TRBJ2-1, with D possibly matching TRBD1 (6 bases). The CDR3 contains 11 residues. Germline V lookup: CDR1 SGHVS, CDR2 FQNEAQ. Trimming shortened V by 1 base and J by 14 bases, and 9 bases separated the two germline ends. The DNA for the CDR3 is TGTGCCAGCAGCTTAGGGACAGAAGAGTTCTTC. Its protein product is CASSLGTEEFF.

This clonotype is medium-sized in the sample. As DNA, the CDR3 is TGTGCCAGCAGTTACAGGGACATGAACACTGAAGCTTTCTTT. Protein: CASSYRDMNTEAFF. The rearrangement uses TRBV5-4 and TRBJ1-1; TRBD1 is a possible D gene (6 bases). This CDR3 comprises 14 residues. CDR1 is SGHNT, CDR2 YYREEE, per germline (reference sequence). V was trimmed by 5 bases and J by 0 bases, leaving 11 bases between them.

There are a few counts of this clonotype. The CDR3 reads CASSSSDGTYEQYF. CDR3 coding DNA: TGTGCCAGCAGCTCTTCCGACGGGACCTACGAGCAGTACTTC. The chain recombines TRBV11-2 with TRBJ2-7; a weak D match, TRBD2 (5 bases). Trimming shortened V by 4 bases and J by 2 bases, and 12 bases separated the two germline ends. There are 14 residues in the CDR3. The germline V gene encodes CDR1 SGHAT and CDR2 FQNNGV. Full variable domain (remainder filled in from reference TRBV11-2 and TRBJ2-7): EAGVAQSPRYKIIEKRQSVAFWCNPISGHATLYWYQQILGQGPKLLIQFQNNGVVDDSQLPKDRFSAERLKGVDSTLKIQPAKLEDSAVYLCASSSSDGTYEQYFGPGTRLTVT.

This clonotype was found a few times. This rearrangement joins TRBV6-1 to TRBJ2-3; 14 bases are a match to TRBD2. The junction had 7 bases not matched to a gene; V was cut back by 7 bases and J by 4 bases. The germline gives CDR1 MNHNS, CDR2 SASEGT. There are 16 residues in the CDR3. The CDR3 spells CASTTGTSGGADTQYF. CDR3 coding DNA: TGTGCCAGCACCACTGGGACTAGCGGGGGAGCAGATACGCAGTATTTT.

This clonotype was detected a few times. The chain uses TRBV10-3 and TRBJ2-7; D is perhaps TRBD2 (6 bases). Deletions cut 1 base from V and 2 bases from J, with 12 bases between. CDR3 size: 15 residues. Germline V gives CDR1 ENHRY, CDR2 SYGVKD. CDR3 loop: CAISEWRENTYEQYF. The CDR3 coding sequence is TGTGCCATCAGTGAGTGGAGGGAAAACACCTACGAGCAGTACTTC.